This T cell receptor beta chain was recorded in a study of human T cells and chemical hapten exposure. Background on the study: DPC 0.01% went on the upper back by patch test, with reading at 6 days. Study results and caveats: Among expanded TCRs, significantly more large CDR3 similarity clusters formed than among controls. No shift was seen in TCRs above 1 in 1000 frequency with DPC sensitization.

TCRdb called the RACE reads again in MiXCR, with one record for every CDR3 protein. The table lists 180,000 or so distinct CDR3 sequences, approximately 15% of them singletons. Time point: patch test 1, 2 weeks after DPC sensitization. Treatment indicated: therapeutic diphenylcyclopropenone sensitization with weekly scalp DPC. CDR3 length equals 13 residues. Trimming removed 4 bases at V and 4 bases at J, with 9 bases between. Per germline, CDR1 SGHNT and CDR2 YYREEE (reference sequence). As to this clonotype: What it recognizes is unknown.

The rearrangement links TRBV5-4 to TRBJ2-1, with D unresolved. The receptor was derived from a woman aged 30 to 39 with alopecia areata. Some clones in this sample may be carry-over from other donors' samples. The sample consisted of whole blood, taken in connection with sensitization to the hapten diphenylcyclopropenone (DPC). The CDR3 DNA reads TGTGCCAGCAGCCAATCGGGTTACAATGAGCAGTTCTTC. As protein: CASSQSGYNEQFF.